This passage covers 15 T cell receptor beta chains from one sample sequenced in a study of cytomegalovirus exposure and HLA in healthy donors. The PCR ran on 60 Vbeta and 13 Jbeta primers. Data came from immunoSEQ multiplex PCR; TCRdb stores just in-frame clones and leaves some out. The sample lists 250,000 or so clones, over 90% occurring once. The sequencing sample was made of PBMCs. These receptors all come from a girl aged 2-10 years in good health and CMV-seronegative.

The chain employs TRBV2 and TRBJ2-5; TRBD1 aligns across 7 bases. This CDR3 has 15 amino acids. Germline CDR1 is SNHLY and CDR2 is FYNNEI. Losses at the gene ends were 1 base for V and 4 bases for J; bases not matched to a gene: 6. The CDR3 here is CASSEGGPGGETQYF. The CDR3 DNA reads as TGTGCCAGCAGTGAAGGGGGACCAGGGGGAGAGACCCAGTACTTC.

The chain combines TRBV10-3 with TRBJ1-2; TRBD1 is a possible D gene (6 bases). The CDR3 covers 14 residues. CDR1 and CDR2 (germline): ENHRY, SYGVKD. Trimming pared 3 bases from V and 8 bases from J, leaving 16 bases between. As DNA, the CDR3 is TGTGCCATCAGTGACGGTGGAGGGGGGGCCGGCTACACCTTC. This gives the protein CAISDGGGGAGYTF.

The chain links TRBV5-1 to TRBJ2-2, with TRBD1 identical over 7 bases. V dropped 4 bases and J dropped 13; count of bases not matched to a gene: 10. This CDR3 has 13 residues. Germline V gene lookup returns CDR1 SGHRS and CDR2 YFSETQ. CDR3 sequence: CASSGMGQLALFF. The CDR3 region has the DNA TGCGCCAGCAGCGGCATGGGACAGTTGGCGCTGTTTTTT.

V gene TRBV2 combines with J gene TRBJ2-1, with a tentative D call TRBD2 (5 bases). Germline-derived CDR1 and CDR2 are SNHLY and FYNNEI. This CDR3 is 16 amino acids long. V lost 0 bases and J lost 8, with 17 bases in between. As DNA, the CDR3 is TGTGCCAGCAGTGAAGCACCGGGAACTAGGTCCCATGAGCAGTTCTTC. Residues: CASSEAPGTRSHEQFF.

V is TRBV5-1 and J is TRBJ2-7; 7 bases are a match to TRBD1. With 4 bases clipped from V and 2 bases from J, the junction kept 9 bases outside the gene matches. The V gene's germline CDR1 is SGHRS and CDR2 YFSETQ. The CDR3 loop spans 15 amino acids. The CDR3 loop reads CASSPEGAETYEQYF. As DNA, the CDR3 is TGCGCCAGCAGCCCCGAGGGGGCGGAGACCTACGAGCAGTACTTC.

The rearrangement joins TRBV7-6 to TRBJ2-7; 7 nucleotides line up with TRBD1. This CDR3 has 15 amino acids. V gave up 4 bases and J gave up 4 bases; unmatched junction bases: 10. Germline values: CDR1 SGHVS, CDR2 FNYEAQ. The CDR3 nucleotides read TGTGCCAGCAGCTCTTCCGGGACAGTTTTGTACGAGCAGTACTTC. Its protein product is CASSSSGTVLYEQYF.

The chain recombines TRBV6-5 with TRBJ2-1; TRBD1 matches 9 bases. Germline lookup yields CDR1 MNHEY and CDR2 SVGAGI. CDR3 length: 14 residues. V shed 6 bases, J shed 7 bases, and the junction held 7 bases outside the gene matches. The CDR3 loop reads CASRDRGLANEQFF. The CDR3, as DNA: TGTGCCAGCAGGGACAGGGGCCTCGCGAATGAGCAGTTCTTC.

This clone showed up just once. The chain recombines TRBV28 with TRBJ1-5; D perhaps matches TRBD1 (5 bases). Germline V gives CDR1 MDHEN, CDR2 SYDVKM. The ends were cut back, 2 bases at V and 2 bases at J, with 16 bases in the middle. CDR3 size: 17 residues. The CDR3 region is CASSLGSGQGGNQPQHF. CDR3 DNA: TGTGCCAGCAGTTTAGGTTCTGGTCAAGGGGGCAATCAGCCCCAGCATTTT.

V is TRBV7-3 and J is TRBJ2-2; perhaps TRBD1 as D (6 bases). Germline CDR1 and CDR2: SGHTA and FQGTGA. Trimming shortened V by 5 bases and J by 7 bases, and 11 bases separated the two germline ends. The CDR3 is made up of 13 amino acids. CDR3 in DNA: TGTGCCAGCAGCACACAACAGGGCGGGGAGCTGTTTTTT. Protein sequence: CASSTQQGGELFF.

Concerning this clone itself: Without the conserved terminal phenylalanine or tryptophan, this CDR3 likely stems from a read error. The genes are TRBV4-2 and TRBJ1-4; D is ambiguous. CDR1 and CDR2 from the germline V gene are LGHNA and YNFKEQ. The CDR3 extends over 18 amino acids. Trimming cost V 3 bases and J 7 bases, with 24 bases left between them. The CDR3 region is CASSQAPLWAIEGEKLFL. For the CDR3, the DNA is TGTGCCAGCAGCCAGGCGCCATTGTGGGCGATAGAGGGTGAAAAACTGTTTCTT.

The rearrangement uses TRBV6-1 and TRBJ1-6; TRBD1 aligns across 8 bases. The CDR3 is 18 residues long. Trimming took 3 bases from V and 1 from J; bases not matched to a gene: 8. Per the germline V gene, CDR1 is MNHNS and CDR2 is SASEGT. The CDR3 loop is CASSESGTGRSYNSPLHF. In DNA, the CDR3 is TGTGCCAGCAGTGAGTCCGGGACAGGTCGGTCCTATAATTCACCCCTCCACTTT.

The V gene is TRBV19, the J gene TRBJ2-5; 8 bases match TRBD1. Germline CDR1 is LNHDA and CDR2 is SQIVND (reference sequence). Losses at the gene ends were 2 bases for V and 5 bases for J; bases not matched to a gene: 4. The CDR3 extends over 14 amino acids. The CDR3 loop is CASSITGGKETQYF. CDR3 DNA: TGTGCCAGTAGTATAACAGGGGGAAAGGAGACCCAGTACTTC.

This clone was observed a few times. The chain joins TRBV25-1 to TRBJ2-2, with TRBD2 as a possible D gene (5 bases). The CDR3 runs to 13 residues. The germline gives CDR1 MGHDK, CDR2 SYGVNS. Trimming removed 3 bases at V and 8 bases at J, with 10 bases between. This CDR3 is CASSDRGWGELFF. The CDR3 DNA sequence: TGTGCCAGCAGTGACCGGGGATGGGGGGAGCTGTTTTTT.

The chain is built from TRBV29-1 and TRBJ1-4; D gene uncertain. Trimming pared 7 bases from V and 6 bases from J, leaving 12 bases between. The germline CDR1 and CDR2 sequences are SQVTM and ANQGSEA. This CDR3 region has 12 residues. The CDR3 spells CSARRGDEKLFF. The CDR3 DNA follows: TGCAGCGCCCGGCGGGGTGATGAAAAACTGTTTTTT. Full variable domain (missing parts from reference TRBV29-1 and TRBJ1-4): SAVISQKPSRDICQRGTSLTIQCQVDSQVTMMFWYRQQPGQSLTLIATANQGSEATYESGFVIDKFPISRPNLTFSTLTVSNMSPEDSSIYLCSARRGDEKLFFGSGTQLSVL.

CDR3 DNA: TGCGCCAGCGGGACTAGCGGGAGGGGCAGAGAGACCCAGTACTTC. Its translation: CASGTSGRGRETQYF. This rearrangement joins TRBV10-2 to TRBJ2-5, with 16 bases matching TRBD2. The CDR3 has 15 residues. The ends lost 8 bases at V and 4 bases at J; junction bases unmatched: 4. Germline CDR1 is WSHSY and CDR2 is SAAADI.